The 24 T cell receptor beta chains listed next were all sequenced from one sample in a study of T cells in Graves' hyperthyroidism and ophthalmopathy. Authors of the study amplified TCR beta CDR3 regions from RNA transcripts. With the HTBI primer set, the TCR CDR3 went through a first round of RT-PCR. TCRdb called the multiplex PCR reads again in MiXCR, with one record for every CDR3 protein. Counted here are some 570,000 distinct CDR3 sequences, roughly a sixth occurring once; the ten biggest clones make up 15% to 20%. Source material: blood. These receptors originate from a woman aged 18-30 years with Graves' ophthalmopathy.

This clonotype showed up many times. The chain combines TRBV6-1 with TRBJ1-1; D is undetermined. The length of the CDR3 is 14 residues. CDR1 is MNHNS and CDR2 is SASEGT in the germline V gene. V gave up 2 bases and J gave up 4 bases, with 11 bases separating them. The CDR3 region is CASSERPAATEAFF. In nucleotides, the CDR3 is TGTGCCAGCAGTGAACGGCCGGCGGCCACTGAAGCTTTCTTT.

This clonotype was counted many times. This rearrangement joins TRBV28 to TRBJ2-4; a possible D gene is TRBD2 (5 bases). CDR3 size: 12 residues. The germline V gene encodes CDR1 MDHEN and CDR2 SYDVKM. The V gene lost 6 bases and the J gene lost 8 bases, with 11 bases spanning the gap. CDR3 bases: TGTGCCAGCAGATCCCCGGGGTACATTCAGTACTTC. It yields the protein CASRSPGYIQYF.

This chain uses TRBV6-2 or TRBV6-3 with TRBJ2-2, with 8 positions matching TRBD1. The length of the CDR3 is 14 residues. Germline loops: CDR1 MNHEY, CDR2 SVGEGT. V shed 10 bases and J 9 bases; nucleotides not matched to a gene: 13. The CDR3 sequence: CATKAGGELRELFF. DNA of the CDR3: TGTGCCACCAAAGCAGGGGGCGAATTACGGGAGCTGTTTTTT.

This chain connects TRBV5-1 to TRBJ1-2, with unresolved D. V was trimmed by 5 bases and J by 7 bases, leaving 12 bases between them. Germline V gene lookup returns CDR1 SGHRS and CDR2 YFSETQ. There are 12 residues in the CDR3. The CDR3 DNA reads as TGCGCCAGCAGTACAGAACATTTTGGCTACACCTTC. This gives the protein CASSTEHFGYTF.

V and J are TRBV29-1 and TRBJ1-1; 7 bases match TRBD1. Unmatched junction bases numbered 8, after V lost 6 bases and J lost 1 base. The CDR3 contains 14 residues. Per the germline V gene, CDR1 is SQVTM and CDR2 is ANQGSEA. CDR3 sequence (DNA): TGCAGCGTGGCACAGGGGTCGTGGAACACTGAAGCTTTCTTT. Amino acids: CSVAQGSWNTEAFF. Supplemented by reference TRBV29-1 and TRBJ1-1, the full variable domain reads SAVISQKPSRDICQRGTSLTIQCQVDSQVTMMFWYRQQPGQSLTLIATANQGSEATYESGFVIDKFPISRPNLTFSTLTVSNMSPEDSSIYLCSVAQGSWNTEAFFGQGTRLTVV.

This sequence joins TRBV20-1 and TRBJ2-7; D is unresolved. V was pared by 4 bases and J by 0 bases, with 10 bases between. Germline V gene data show CDR1 as DFQATT and CDR2 as SNEGSKA (reference sequence). The CDR3 spans 13 residues. The CDR3 loop reads CSAISTSSYEQYF. CDR3 DNA sequence: TGCAGTGCTATTTCTACAAGCTCCTACGAGCAGTACTTC.

There are many counts of this clonotype. The chain employs TRBV7-9 and TRBJ2-7, with 10 bases lining up with TRBD1. The CDR3 is made up of 15 amino acids. CDR1 is SEHNR, CDR2 FQNEAQ, per germline (reference sequence). Trimming removed 5 bases from V and 4 bases from J; junction bases left unmatched: 8. The CDR3 DNA follows: TGTGCCAGCAGCCTACCGGGACAGGGGCTATACGAGCAGTACTTC. This encodes CASSLPGQGLYEQYF.

The V gene is TRBV7-3, the J gene TRBJ2-1; possibly TRBD1 or TRBD2 for D (5 bases each). Germline assignment: CDR1 SGHTA and CDR2 FQGTGA. Between the trimmed V and J ends, which lost 0 bases and 4 bases, there was a span of 19 bases. The CDR3 loop spans 18 amino acids. The CDR3 loop reads CASSLTGPGVSMYNEQFF. The CDR3 nucleotides read TGTGCCAGCAGCTTAACGGGGCCCGGGGTGTCGATGTACAATGAGCAGTTCTTC.

This clonotype occurred many times. The genes are TRBV18 and TRBJ1-5; D remains unclear. Trimming removed 6 bases from V and 7 bases from J, with 13 bases in between. Germline CDR1 is KGHSH and CDR2 is LQKENI. The CDR3 covers 13 residues. CDR3: CASSRQALQPQHF. In DNA, the CDR3 is TGTGCCAGCTCGCGGCAGGCGTTGCAGCCCCAGCATTTT.

In its sample, this clonotype was seen many times. This chain joins TRBV11-3 and TRBJ2-1; TRBD1 agrees at 8 bases. The V segment lost 8 bases and the J segment 3 bases; nucleotides outside the gene matches: 6. In germline, CDR1 is SGHNT, CDR2 YENEEA. The CDR3 loop spans 14 amino acids. CDR3 sequence reads: CASGRTGNYNEQFF. CDR3 in DNA: TGTGCCAGCGGACGGACAGGGAACTACAATGAGCAGTTCTTC.

This clonotype has at least ten counts. The chain combines TRBV5-5 with TRBJ2-3; 8 bases are a match to TRBD1. The V gene's germline CDR1 is SGHKS and CDR2 YYEKEE (reference sequence). The V segment lost 3 bases and the J segment 0 bases; nucleotides outside the gene matches: 6. CDR3 length: 16 residues. CDR3 bases: TGTGCCAGCAGCTCAACTACAGGGGGGAGCACAGATACGCAGTATTTT. As protein: CASSSTTGGSTDTQYF.

This clonotype occurred many times. The rearrangement joins TRBV3-1 to TRBJ2-7, with 9 bases aligning to TRBD2. The J call is uncertain, as TRBJ2-1 better fits the DNA end. Germline values: CDR1 LGHDT, CDR2 YNNKEL (reference sequence). The CDR3 covers 15 residues. Here the CDR3 DNA reads TGTGCCAGCAGCCACATAGCGGGAGATCCCTACGAGCAGTTCTTC. Residues: CASSHIAGDPYEQFF.

This clonotype was counted many times. This chain uses TRBV7-2 with TRBJ1-1; TRBD1 aligns across 10 bases. The junction had 9 bases not matched to a gene; V was cut back by 1 base and J by 7 bases. The length of the CDR3 is 16 residues. Germline CDR1 is SGHTA and CDR2 is FQGNSA. This CDR3 is CASSLDEGTGEDEAFF. In nucleotides, the CDR3 is TGTGCCAGCAGCTTAGACGAAGGGACAGGGGAGGATGAAGCTTTCTTT.

This chain links TRBV6-1 with TRBJ2-7; D gene ambiguous. CDR1 and CDR2 (germline): MNHNS, SASEGT. Trimming took 1 base from V and 0 from J, leaving 10 bases between them. The CDR3 covers 15 residues. The CDR3 sequence: CASSEESASSYEQYF. The CDR3, as DNA: TGTGCCAGCAGTGAAGAGTCTGCCAGCTCCTACGAGCAGTACTTC.

The V call is TRBV9, the J call TRBJ1-1, with D unresolved. Trimming took 0 bases from V and 8 from J, leaving 11 bases between them. The CDR3 runs 13 residues. Germline V CDR1 and CDR2: SGDLS, YYNGEE. CDR3 nucleotide sequence: TGTGCCAGCAGCGTAGATATAGGCGTCGAAGCTTTCTTT. As protein: CASSVDIGVEAFF.

This rearrangement joins TRBV5-1 to TRBJ1-4; perhaps TRBD1 as D (6 bases). CDR1 is SGHRS, CDR2 YFSETQ, per germline. The CDR3 loop spans 14 amino acids. With 4 bases removed from V and 8 bases from J, the gap between germline ends came to 15 bases. CDR3 sequence: CASSTRGLREKLFF. Here the CDR3 DNA reads TGCGCCAGCAGCACCAGGGGTCTAAGAGAAAAACTGTTTTTT.

This clonotype was detected a few times. V is TRBV5-1 and J is TRBJ1-2, with 7 bases lining up with TRBD1. The V gene end was trimmed by 0 bases and the J gene end by 1 base; junction bases not matched to a gene: 6. This CDR3 spans 16 amino acids. Germline CDR1 SGHRS, CDR2 YFSETQ. CDR3: CASSLGGTEYNYGYTF. The CDR3 coding sequence is TGCGCCAGCAGCTTGGGGGGGACAGAATATAACTATGGCTACACCTTC.

This clonotype was seen repeatedly, ten times or more. The chain joins TRBV7-9 to TRBJ1-5; 7 positions match TRBD1. The CDR3 runs to 15 residues. The V gene end was trimmed by 5 bases and the J gene end by 0 bases; junction bases not matched to a gene: 4. Germline V gene lookup returns CDR1 SEHNR and CDR2 FQNEAQ (reference sequence). CDR3 protein: CASSGDSRSNQPQHF. CDR3 bases: TGTGCCAGCAGCGGGGACAGCCGTAGCAATCAGCCCCAGCATTTT.

V usage is TRBV18 and J usage is TRBJ2-7; no definite D call. The CDR3 is 16 residues long. Trimming took off 3 bases at V and 4 bases at J, with 19 bases between the two ends. Germline V gene lookup returns CDR1 KGHSH and CDR2 LQKENI. CDR3 loop: CASSPIAGEVVYEQYF. CDR3 in DNA: TGTGCCAGCTCACCTATAGCTGGCGAGGTCGTTTACGAGCAGTACTTC. Looking up the rest from reference TRBV18 and TRBJ2-7 gives the full variable domain: NAGVMQNPRHLVRRRGQEARLRCSPMKGHSHVYWYRQLPEEGLKFMVYLQKENIIDESGMPKERFSAEFPKEGPSILRIQQVVRGDSAAYFCASSPIAGEVVYEQYFGPGTRLTVT.

This clonotype appeared once. The CDR3 region has the DNA TGTGCCAGCAGTGGGACAGGGAAAGGGACTAGCGGGACAGATACGCAGTATTTT. Protein: CASSGTGKGTSGTDTQYF. The J gene is TRBJ2-3, the V gene TRBV2; 12 bases agree with TRBD2. The J segment lost 3 bases and the V segment lost 4 bases, leaving 11 bases of the junction unmatched. The CDR3 spans 18 residues. Looked up from germline, CDR1 is SNHLY and CDR2 is FYNNEI.

At least ten counts were recorded for this clonotype. The V gene is TRBV18, the J gene TRBJ1-5, with a possible D match to TRBD1 (5 bases). The CDR3 totals 15 residues. Germline V gene data show CDR1 as KGHSH and CDR2 as LQKENI. The germline V and J ends were trimmed by 6 bases and 0 bases, with 12 bases remaining between them. CDR3: CASSRDLYSNQPQHF. CDR3 in DNA: TGTGCCAGCTCGCGGGACCTTTATAGCAATCAGCCCCAGCATTTT.

A word on this clonotype: A much bigger clone sits one base away, suggesting this may be a read error. The chain is built from TRBV7-2 and TRBJ2-7, with 12 bases identical to TRBD2. The CDR3 runs 21 residues. Germline V lookup: CDR1 SGHTA, CDR2 FQGNSA. In nucleotides, the CDR3 is TGTGCCAGCAGCTTAGCGCCCCTACTAGCGGGAGGCTCGGTGGAGTCCTACGTGCAGTACTTC. Encoded protein: CASSLAPLLAGGSVESYVQYF.

This clonotype was recorded a few times. The V gene is TRBV5-8, the J gene TRBJ1-4; TRBD1 is a possible D gene (5 bases). The V gene's germline CDR1 is SGHTS and CDR2 YDEGEE. The CDR3 runs to 17 residues. With 2 bases removed from V and 4 bases from J, the gap between germline ends came to 18 bases. The CDR3 region is CASSFEDIAAYNEKLFF. CDR3 DNA: TGTGCCAGCAGCTTTGAGGACATCGCCGCTTATAATGAAAAACTGTTTTTT. Full variable domain (remainder filled in from reference TRBV5-8 and TRBJ1-4): EAGVTQSPTHLIKTRGQQATLRCSPISGHTSVYWYQQALGLGLQFLLWYDEGEERNRGNFPPRFSGRQFPNYSSELNVNALELEDSALYLCASSFEDIAAYNEKLFFGSGTQLSVL.

This clonotype came up once. The chain combines TRBV7-9 with TRBJ2-3, with 14 bases fitting TRBD2. The CDR3 is 16 amino acids. V dropped 5 bases and J dropped 3; count of bases not matched to a gene: 4. CDR1 is SEHNR, CDR2 FQNEAQ, per germline (reference sequence). This CDR3 is CASSTGLAGVTDTQYF. DNA of the CDR3: TGTGCCAGCAGCACGGGACTAGCGGGAGTAACAGATACGCAGTATTTT.